This is a list of T cell receptor beta chains from one sample in a study of T cell responses to AZD1222 COVID-19 vaccine. The method was immunoSEQ multiplex PCR; TCRdb's version includes in-frame clones alone and lacks a portion of them. The sample shows roughly 80,000 clones, 90% of them seen only once. The starting material was peripheral blood, obtained on day 0 of AZD1222 vaccination. These TCRs come from an adult in good health. CDR3s include the opening cysteine and the closing phenylalanine or tryptophan. D genes are given only for firm matches. The size entry is marked missing in some rows and otherwise reads once, few, many or a size class.

v_gene	abundance	d_gene	j_gene	CDR3nt	CDR3aa
TRBV5-1	.	.	TRBJ1-5	TGCGCCAGCAGCCTAGGGGACACCCATCAGCCCCAGCATTTT	CASSLGDTHQPQHF
TRBV3-1/TRBV3-2	once	TRBD1	TRBJ2-5	TGTGCCAGCAGACAACCGGGACAGGGAGAGACCCAGTACTTC	CASRQPGQGETQYF
TRBV11-3	.	.	TRBJ1-1	TGTGCCAGCAGCTTAAATCGGGAGGCCCTTCTCGGTTTCTTT	CASSLNREALLGFF
TRBV9	.	TRBD1	TRBJ1-1	TGTGCCAGCAGCGGAACCGACAGGGCGAACACTGAAGCTTTCTTT	CASSGTDRANTEAFF
TRBV2	.	.	TRBJ1-2	TGTGCCAGCAGTGAAGCGCTGATGCAAGCCCTGGCTAACTATGGCTACACCTTC	CASSEALMQALANYGYTF
TRBV7-9	.	.	TRBJ1-1	TGTGCCAGCAGCTTACAGGTTGGCACTGAAGCTTTCTTT	CASSLQVGTEAFF
TRBV7-8	.	TRBD1	TRBJ2-3	TGTGCCAGCAGCTTACAAACAGGGGTGGCAGATACGCAGTATTTT	CASSLQTGVADTQYF
TRBV6-5	few	.	TRBJ2-2	TGTGCCATAGCTAAGAACACCGGGGAGCTGTTTTTT	CAIAKNTGELFF
TRBV6-1	.	.	TRBJ2-1	TGTGCCAGCAGTGAAGTTGGTGGTAGCGGCCTAAATGAGCAGTTCTTC	CASSEVGGSGLNEQFF
TRBV7-9	.	.	TRBJ1-2	TGTGCCAGCAGGACGACAGGACTCTATGGCTACACCTTC	CASRTTGLYGYTF
TRBV2	.	.	TRBJ2-7	TGTGCCAGCAGTGAAGGTACAGTACGCTGGGAGCAGTACTTC	CASSEGTVRWEQYF
TRBV23-1	.	.	TRBJ1-2	TGCGCCAGCAGTCAATGGCCATTGGGGGAATTGGAGTGCTACACCTTC	CASSQWPLGELECYTF
TRBV10-3	.	TRBD2	TRBJ2-7	TGTGCCATCAGTGAGTCGACTCGGGGGGGGCGTCTGTCCTACGAGCAGTACTTC	CAISESTRGGRLSYEQYF
TRBV3-1/TRBV3-2	.	TRBD2	TRBJ2-3	TGTGCCAGCAGCCAAGGGACTAGCGGTAGAGATACGCAGTATTTT	CASSQGTSGRDTQYF
TRBV7-6	.	TRBD1	TRBJ2-1	TGTGCCAGCAGCTTAGCGCGCGACAGGGGCAATGAGCAGTTCTTC	CASSLARDRGNEQFF
TRBV10-3	.	.	TRBJ1-1	TGTGCCATCAGTGAGCCGGCGGGGGCAGGGGCTGAAGCTTTCTTT	CAISEPAGAGAEAFF
TRBV5-1	.	TRBD1	TRBJ2-2	TGCGCCAGCAGCCCGGACAGGGCGAACACCGGGGAGCTGTTTTTT	CASSPDRANTGELFF
TRBV11-2	once	.	TRBJ2-2	TGTGCCAGCAGCTATCCCAACACCGGGGAGCTGTTTTTT	CASSYPNTGELFF
TRBV6-1	.	.	TRBJ2-3	TGTGCCAGCAGTGAAGCGCTTCCGGGCGATACGCAGTATTTT	CASSEALPGDTQYF
TRBV14	.	.	TRBJ1-5	TGTGCCAGCAGCCAAGGACGTAATCAGCCCCAGCATTTT	CASSQGRNQPQHF
TRBV7-9	once	.	TRBJ1-2	TGTGCCAGCAGCTTAACAGGGTTGAACTATGGCTACACCTTC	CASSLTGLNYGYTF
TRBV2	.	.	TRBJ2-7	TGTGCCAGTGGGGTAGGTCCGGCTCCCCACGAGCAGTACTTC	CASGVGPAPHEQYF